The clone carrying this T cell receptor beta chain is medium-sized. This sample is part of a study of tumor and adjacent non-tumor tissue in lung cancer. TCRbeta libraries were built with three rounds of nested PCR, modified from ARM-PCR. Each CDR3 protein gets one entry after TCRdb re-called the multiplex PCR reads with MiXCR. The sample shows approximately 79,000 distinct CDR3 sequences, more than 60% of them seen only once. The template was RNA from unsorted bulk tissue. V lost 3 bases to trimming and J lost 2 bases; unmatched junction nucleotides: 7. CDR1 and CDR2 from the germline V gene are MGHRA and YSYEKL. The CDR3 sequence is 17 residues long.

The material sequenced was lung tumor tissue. This clonotype was obtained from a man in his 70s with non-small cell lung cancer. The chain carries TRBV4-1 and TRBJ2-3; 11 bases match TRBD1. CDR3 in amino acids: CASSQAGTGGNTDTQYF. CDR3 DNA sequence: TGCGCCAGCAGCCAGGCCGGGACAGGGGGAAACACAGATACGCAGTATTTT.